This T cell receptor beta chain is drawn from a study of control samples from healthy donors and cancer patients. Trimming cost V 5 bases and J 2 bases; bases outside gene matches: 4. This CDR3 comprises 14 residues. Germline V gene sequence: CDR1 MNHEY, CDR2 SVGAGI. Only in-frame clones appear in the TCRdb table, and some are missing; sequencing was by immunoSEQ multiplex PCR. The table has about 50,000 clones, over 90% seen once; the top ten hold about 20%. Sequencing input: PBMCs. The TCR was taken from a woman aged 45-65 years with head and neck cancer. The V gene is TRBV6-5, the J gene TRBJ2-5; TRBD1 agrees at 8 bases. The CDR3 here is CASSQGALQETQYF. The CDR3 nucleotides read TGTGCCAGCAGTCAGGGGGCACTTCAAGAGACCCAGTACTTC.